This T cell receptor beta chain was recovered during a study of cytomegalovirus exposure and HLA in healthy donors. The CDR3 is 15 amino acids. Germline-derived CDR1 and CDR2 are SNHLY and FYNNEI. The ends lost 6 bases at V and 1 base at J; junction bases unmatched: 6. This PCR relied on a set of 60 Vbeta primers and 13 Jbeta primers. Method: immunoSEQ multiplex PCR; TCRdb's copy keeps in-frame clones and lacks some. The data hold approximately 200,000 clones, with approximately 85% observed a single time. The TCR comes from a girl between 5 and 17 years old in good health and CMV-seropositive. The material sequenced was PBMCs. The chain joins TRBV2 to TRBJ1-5; 7 positions agree with TRBD1. Here the CDR3 DNA reads TGTGCCAGCAGAAGCATACAGGGGAGCAATCAGCCCCAGCATTTT. Residues: CASRSIQGSNQPQHF.